This TCR beta chain was recorded in a study of blood T cell repertoires in COVID-19. This clone occurred a few times. Germline V gene data show CDR1 as SQVTM and CDR2 as ANQGSEA. The CDR3 loop spans 16 amino acids. Trimming removed 1 base from V and 9 bases from J, with 25 bases in between. Assay: immunoSEQ multiplex PCR; the TCRdb copy retains only in-frame clones and omits some. This table holds some 100,000 clones, approximately 80% found once. This receptor was identified in a man in his forties or fifties with active or convalescent COVID-19. V gene TRBV29-1 combines with J gene TRBJ2-7, with D possibly TRBD1 on 5 matching bases. Specimen: peripheral blood. CDR3 nucleotides: TGCAGCGTTGAAGTTGAGACAGCCGGGTTTACCTCCCCGCAGTACTTC. Residues: CSVEVETAGFTSPQYF.